This T cell receptor (beta chain) originates from a study of blood T cell repertoires in COVID-19. V lost 0 bases and J 6 bases, leaving 6 bases between the germline ends. The germline gives CDR1 SGDLS, CDR2 YYNGEE. This CDR3 is 12 amino acids long. Using immunoSEQ multiplex PCR, the repertoire was profiled, and TCRdb retains in-frame clones only, with some absent. The profile covers some 300,000 clones, with over 80% appearing a single time and over 5.5% taken by the ten largest. Material: peripheral blood. The J gene is TRBJ1-2, the V gene TRBV9; D perhaps matches TRBD1 (5 bases). The source is a woman aged 45-59 years with COVID-19, enrolled during active disease. CDR3 coding DNA: TGTGCCAGCAGCGTAGGGGGCGATGGCTACACCTTC. It is translated as CASSVGGDGYTF. Based on the CDR3 plus reference TRBV9 and TRBJ1-2, the full variable domain is DSGVTQTPKHLITATGQRVTLRCSPRSGDLSVYWYQQSLDQGLQFLIQYYNGEERAKGNILERFSAQQFPDLHSELNLSSLELGDSALYFCASSVGGDGYTFGSGTRLTVV.